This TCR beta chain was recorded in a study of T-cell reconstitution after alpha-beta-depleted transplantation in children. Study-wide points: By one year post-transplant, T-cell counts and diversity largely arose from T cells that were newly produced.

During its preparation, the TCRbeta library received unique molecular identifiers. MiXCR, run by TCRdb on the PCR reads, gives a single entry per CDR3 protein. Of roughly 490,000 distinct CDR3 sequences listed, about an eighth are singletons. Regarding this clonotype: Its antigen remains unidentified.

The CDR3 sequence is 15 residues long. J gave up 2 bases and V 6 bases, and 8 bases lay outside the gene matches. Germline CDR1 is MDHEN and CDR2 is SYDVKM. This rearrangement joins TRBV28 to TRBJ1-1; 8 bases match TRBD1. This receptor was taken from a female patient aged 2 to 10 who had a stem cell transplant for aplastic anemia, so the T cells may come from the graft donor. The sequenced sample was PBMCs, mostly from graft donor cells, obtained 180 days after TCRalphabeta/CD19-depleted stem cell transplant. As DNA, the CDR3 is TGTGCCAGCAGCCCCTCGGACAGGGTTAACACTGAAGCTTTCTTT. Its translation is CASSPSDRVNTEAFF.